Presented here are 26 T cell receptor beta chains from one specimen sequenced in a study of shared clonotypes between healthy human individuals. The method was immunoSEQ multiplex PCR; TCRdb's version includes in-frame clones alone and lacks a portion of them. Of just over 2,000,000 clones listed, just under 95% were seen once; the top ten hold 0.9% to 1.4%. Naive CD8 cells were CD45RO-negative, positively selected for CCR7, excluding terminally differentiated effector memory CD45RA+ cells. The sequenced material came from naive CD8+ T cells sorted from blood. These receptors originate from a young man in good health.

This clone was counted a single time. This sequence joins TRBV27 and TRBJ2-1; TRBD1 aligns across 7 bases. The V and J ends lost 6 bases and 3 bases, in that order; junction bases with no gene match: 8. This CDR3 is built from 15 residues. From germline, CDR1 is MNHEY and CDR2 SMNVEV (reference sequence). The CDR3 reads CASSRYRQGYNEQFF. CDR3 coding DNA: TGTGCCAGCAGCCGGTACCGACAGGGCTACAATGAGCAGTTCTTC.

The chain uses TRBV6-4 and TRBJ1-2; 8 bases match TRBD1. Germline trimming cut 6 bases from V and 8 bases from J; bases unmatched to any gene: 11. CDR1 MRHNA and CDR2 SNTAGT come from the germline V gene. The CDR3 is 14 residues long. In nucleotides, the CDR3 is TGTGCCAGCAGGACAGGGGATATTGGTATAGGCTACACCTTC. Translation gives CASRTGDIGIGYTF.

The V and J genes are TRBV19 and TRBJ1-1, with 10 nucleotides matching TRBD1. Germline V CDR1 and CDR2: LNHDA, SQIVND (reference sequence). The V segment lost 4 bases and the J segment 5 bases; nucleotides outside the gene matches: 7. The CDR3 has 15 amino acids. The CDR3 loop reads CASSTWTGGTTEAFF. For the CDR3, the DNA is TGTGCCAGTAGTACCTGGACAGGGGGAACGACTGAAGCTTTCTTT.

The chain uses TRBV15 and TRBJ2-5; D may be TRBD2 (6 bases). Per the germline V gene, CDR1 is LNHNV and CDR2 is YYDKDF (reference sequence). V was shortened by 4 bases and J by 5 bases, with 20 bases between the two germline ends. The CDR3 length is 16 residues. The DNA for the CDR3 is TGTGCCACCAGCATGGATTTGGGGGACTCTAGGGAGACCCAGTACTTC. This encodes CATSMDLGDSRETQYF.

The V call is TRBV27, the J call TRBJ1-1, with D unclear. Looked up from germline, CDR1 is MNHEY and CDR2 is SMNVEV (reference sequence). V was trimmed by 4 bases and J by 12 bases, leaving 15 bases between them. This CDR3 has 12 amino acids. The CDR3 here is CASSSHEGLTFF. CDR3 sequence (DNA): TGTGCCAGCAGTTCCCATGAAGGGCTAACTTTCTTT.

The chain links TRBV27 to TRBJ1-2; D is uncertain. V was shortened by 5 bases and J by 6 bases, with 16 bases between the two germline ends. The CDR3 sequence is 14 residues long. CDR1 and CDR2 from the germline V gene are MNHEY and SMNVEV (reference sequence). CDR3: CASSPLRVDDGYTF. The CDR3 DNA reads TGTGCCAGCAGTCCGCTGAGGGTAGACGATGGCTACACCTTC.

CDR3 loop: CASSQEDVSSTDTQYF. The CDR3 region has the DNA TGCGCCAGCAGCCAAGAAGATGTCAGTAGCACAGATACGCAGTATTTT. J is TRBJ2-3 and V is TRBV4-3; D not resolved. CDR1 and CDR2 from the germline V gene are LGHNA and YSLEER. The CDR3 extends over 16 amino acids. Deletions cut 0 bases from V and 0 bases from J, with 10 bases between.

This sequence joins TRBV27 and TRBJ1-1, with D maybe TRBD1 (5 bases). Germline CDR1 is MNHEY and CDR2 is SMNVEV (reference sequence). Trimming cost V 8 bases and J 7 bases, with 14 bases left between them. The CDR3 consists of 12 residues. CDR3 loop: CASEGTLGEAFF. The CDR3, as DNA: TGTGCCAGCGAGGGGACTCTCGGTGAAGCTTTCTTT.

With regard to this clone: Compared with germline, one end of the junction differs, possibly owing to a read error. The genes are TRBV7-8 and TRBJ1-1; 12 bases are shared with TRBD1. Germline CDR1 SGHVS, CDR2 FQNEAQ. This CDR3 has 18 residues. CDR3 DNA sequence: TGCGCCAGCAGCCCAGTAGGGACAGGGGGCTTTATGAACACTGAAGCTTTCTTT. Translated: CASSPVGTGGFMNTEAFF.

V and J are TRBV5-1 and TRBJ2-7; 8 bases line up with TRBD2. CDR3 length equals 14 residues. CDR1 and CDR2 (germline): SGHRS, YFSETQ. The V segment lost 2 bases and the J segment 3 bases; nucleotides outside the gene matches: 4. CDR3 sequence (DNA): TGCGCCAGCAGCTTTGGGGGACTAGACTACGAGCAGTACTTC. Protein product: CASSFGGLDYEQYF.

Regarding this clone: Other DNA sequences in this specimen translate into the identical CDR3. V gene TRBV28 combines with J gene TRBJ1-1; 7 nucleotides match TRBD1. The ends lost 4 bases at V and 4 bases at J; junction bases unmatched: 0. The CDR3 has 12 residues. The V gene's germline CDR1 is MDHEN and CDR2 SYDVKM. The CDR3 DNA follows: TGTGCCAGCAGTTACAGGGGCACTGAAGCTTTCTTT. It specifies CASSYRGTEAFF.

The chain is built from TRBV28 and TRBJ1-5; D is possibly TRBD1 (5 bases). CDR1 MDHEN and CDR2 SYDVKM come from the germline V gene. This CDR3 spans 12 amino acids. The V and J ends lost 6 bases and 6 bases respectively, with 9 bases between them. The chain's CDR3 is CASRQQGQPQHF. CDR3 nucleotide sequence: TGTGCCAGCAGGCAGCAGGGTCAGCCCCAGCATTTT.

This sequence joins TRBV14 and TRBJ2-7; D ambiguous. The CDR3 length is 15 residues. The V and J ends lost 0 bases and 4 bases respectively, with 13 bases between them. Looked up from germline, CDR1 is SGHDN and CDR2 is FVKESK. The CDR3 nucleotides are TGTGCCAGCAGCCAAGATCGTCCCCCCCTTTACGAGCAGTACTTC. Translating it yields CASSQDRPPLYEQYF.

This clone came up once. The chain employs TRBV27 and TRBJ1-4, with D perhaps matching TRBD1 (5 bases). Trimming pared 3 bases from V and 6 bases from J, leaving 11 bases between. Germline CDR1 is MNHEY and CDR2 is SMNVEV (reference sequence). The CDR3 has 14 amino acids. As DNA, the CDR3 is TGTGCCAGCAGTTTTTGGGGGACGGATGAAAAACTGTTTTTT. Its protein product is CASSFWGTDEKLFF.

The V call is TRBV7-9, the J call TRBJ2-7; D gene uncertain. Trimming cost V 0 bases and J 0 bases, with 9 bases left between them. The CDR3 is 15 residues long. Per the germline V gene, CDR1 is SEHNR and CDR2 is FQNEAQ (reference sequence). The CDR3 region is CASSLANGNSYEQYF. The CDR3 nucleotides read TGTGCCAGCAGCTTAGCAAACGGAAACTCCTACGAGCAGTACTTC.

The J gene is TRBJ2-3, the V gene TRBV7-2; 11 bases agree with TRBD2. J was trimmed by 4 bases and V by 5 bases; bases with no gene match: 5. The CDR3 consists of 15 residues. Germline CDR1 and CDR2: SGHTA and FQGNSA. CDR3 sequence reads: CASSDSGRAADTQYF. The CDR3 DNA follows: TGTGCCAGCAGCGATAGCGGGAGGGCCGCAGATACGCAGTATTTT.

This clone appeared a single time. The rearrangement joins TRBV6-5 to TRBJ2-7; weak D call: TRBD1 (5 bases). The ends were cut back, 5 bases at V and 2 bases at J, with 13 bases in the middle. The germline V gene has CDR1 MNHEY and CDR2 SVGAGI. The CDR3 sequence is 14 residues long. The CDR3 is CASSESDTTYEQYF. The CDR3 DNA is TGTGCCAGCAGTGAATCGGACACAACCTACGAGCAGTACTTC.

For this clone: The sample carries other DNA sequences with the same CDR3. V usage is TRBV11-2 and J usage is TRBJ2-7; D is uncertain. Germline lookup yields CDR1 SGHAT and CDR2 FQNNGV. The CDR3 totals 12 residues. V was shortened by 5 bases and J by 0 bases, with 5 bases between the two germline ends. CDR3 residues: CASSLSSYEQYF. The CDR3 coding sequence is TGTGCCAGCAGCCTTAGCTCCTACGAGCAGTACTTC.

The chain carries TRBV7-6 and TRBJ2-1; 9 positions match TRBD1. Trimming took 5 bases from V and 7 from J; bases not matched to a gene: 6. The CDR3 has 14 residues. The germline CDR1 and CDR2 sequences are SGHVS and FNYEAQ. CDR3 in amino acids: CASSPTDRGNEQFF. CDR3 nucleotide sequence: TGTGCCAGCAGCCCGACGGACAGGGGTAATGAGCAGTTCTTC.

The chain links TRBV7-6 to TRBJ2-7, with D hard to call. The germline gives CDR1 SGHVS, CDR2 FNYEAQ. CDR3 size: 11 residues. Trimming removed 11 bases from V and 4 bases from J, with 12 bases in between. The CDR3 sequence: CASAARYEQYF. The CDR3, as DNA: TGTGCCTCAGCTGCTAGATACGAGCAGTACTTC.

Concerning this clone itself: Other DNA variants within this sample encode the same CDR3. The chain uses TRBV11-2 and TRBJ2-1; TRBD2 agrees at 8 bases. The CDR3 is 14 residues long. V shed 3 bases, J shed 4 bases, and the junction held 2 bases outside the gene matches. CDR1 and CDR2 (germline): SGHAT, FQNNGV. The CDR3 reads CASSLAGGYNEQFF. For the CDR3, the DNA is TGTGCCAGCAGCTTGGCGGGGGGATACAATGAGCAGTTCTTC.

The gene calls are TRBV4-1 and TRBJ1-2, with D perhaps matching TRBD1 (5 bases). The CDR3 spans 14 residues. Trimming shortened V by 1 base and J by 8 bases, and 14 bases separated the two germline ends. Germline CDR1 MGHRA, CDR2 YSYEKL. This CDR3 is CASSQATGGSGYTF. The CDR3 DNA sequence: TGCGCCAGCAGCCAAGCTACAGGAGGAAGCGGCTACACCTTC.

On this clone itself: The same CDR3 arises from other DNA sequences in this sample as well. The chain joins TRBV2 to TRBJ2-5; tentatively, D is TRBD1 (5 bases). V lost 3 bases to trimming and J lost 5 bases, with 7 bases between them. Germline V lookup: CDR1 SNHLY, CDR2 FYNNEI. The CDR3 is made up of 12 amino acids. The CDR3 protein is CASSDWGETQYF. The CDR3, as DNA: TGTGCCAGCAGTGATTGGGGCGAGACCCAGTACTTC.

To note about this clone: Being one base from a much bigger clone, this may be a read error. The J gene is TRBJ2-7, the V gene TRBV9; TRBD2 matches 9 bases. The CDR3 has 15 amino acids. The V gene's germline CDR1 is SGDLS and CDR2 YYNGEE. V trimming: 0 bases; J trimming: 4 bases; junction bases outside the gene matches: 5. The CDR3 DNA reads TGTGCCAGCAGCGTAGCGGGTAGCGGGGGATACGAGCAGTACTTC. This encodes CASSVAGSGGYEQYF. The entire variable domain, with the rest obtained from reference TRBV9 and TRBJ2-7, is as follows: DSGVTQTPKHLITATGQRVTLRCSPRSGDLSVYWYQQSLDQGLQFLIQYYNGEERAKGNILERFSAQQFPDLHSELNLSSLELGDSALYFCASSVAGSGGYEQYFGPGTRLTVT.

The genes are TRBV9 and TRBJ2-5, with 7 bases lining up with TRBD2. Germline CDR1 is SGDLS and CDR2 is YYNGEE. The CDR3 extends over 16 amino acids. Trimming at V came to 2 bases and at J to 5 bases, leaving 12 bases not matched to a gene. As DNA, the CDR3 is TGTGCCAGCAGCGTTTCCTTTGAGCGGGATCGGGAGACCCAGTACTTC. This codes for CASSVSFERDRETQYF.

CDR3 DNA: TGTGCCAGCCGAGGACAGGGGGCAGATACGCAGTATTTT. Its translation is CASRGQGADTQYF. The chain combines TRBV6-1 with TRBJ2-3; 10 bases align to TRBD1. The CDR3 has 13 residues. Germline-derived CDR1 and CDR2 are MNHNS and SASEGT. Trimming at V came to 8 bases and at J to 4 bases, leaving 3 bases not matched to a gene.